Listed here are 9 T cell receptor beta chains from one sample, sequenced in a study of blood T cell repertoires in COVID-19. The assay was immunoSEQ multiplex PCR, and TCRdb's table has in-frame clones only and misses some. The sample shows 200,000 or so clones, roughly 80% of them seen only once. The sequenced sample was PBMCs or T cells enriched from blood (not recorded which). These receptors originate from a woman between 40 and 50 years old with acute COVID-19.

The rearrangement links TRBV9 to TRBJ2-1, with D maybe TRBD2 (6 bases). This CDR3 region has 12 residues. V gave up 4 bases and J gave up 8 bases, with 10 bases separating them. Germline CDR1 SGDLS, CDR2 YYNGEE. The CDR3 here is CASSPRRDEQFF. In DNA, the CDR3 is TGTGCCAGCAGCCCCAGGAGGGATGAGCAGTTCTTC.

This clone has just one count. The rearrangement links TRBV7-2 to TRBJ2-7; D not certain. The CDR3 spans 15 residues. Trimming pared 0 bases from V and 2 bases from J, leaving 11 bases between. CDR1 and CDR2 (germline): SGHTA, FQGNSA. The CDR3 reads CASSLAWQAAYEQYF. As DNA, the CDR3 is TGTGCCAGCAGCTTAGCGTGGCAGGCCGCCTACGAGCAGTACTTC.

The V call is TRBV28, the J call TRBJ1-6, with D unresolved. Trimming removed 4 bases from V and 7 bases from J, with 11 bases in between. The germline V gene encodes CDR1 MDHEN and CDR2 SYDVKM. The CDR3 is 14 amino acids. CDR3 nucleotides: TGTGCCAGCAGTTCCCGTGGAGACAATTCACCCCTCCACTTT. It specifies CASSSRGDNSPLHF.

This chain joins TRBV30 and TRBJ2-1; TRBD2 matches 11 bases. The CDR3 consists of 13 residues. Germline CDR1 and CDR2: GTSNPN and SVGIG (reference sequence). Germline trimming cut 3 bases from V and 13 bases from J; bases unmatched to any gene: 8. CDR3 DNA sequence: TGTGCCTGGAGAGATAGCGGGAGGGCCTTACAGTTCTTC. Residues: CAWRDSGRALQFF.

The chain uses TRBV29-1 and TRBJ1-1, with 8 bases aligning to TRBD1. The CDR3 has 16 amino acids. Trimming took 4 bases from V and 1 from J; bases not matched to a gene: 11. Germline loops: CDR1 SQVTM, CDR2 ANQGSEA. CDR3 DNA: TGCAGCGTTGCGGCAAGACAGGGGAGGGGGAACACTGAAGCTTTCTTT. Its protein is CSVAARQGRGNTEAFF.

This chain uses TRBV27 with TRBJ2-5; TRBD2 might be the D (5 bases). With 2 bases removed from V and 3 bases from J, the gap between germline ends came to 10 bases. Germline V gene data show CDR1 as MNHEY and CDR2 as SMNVEV (reference sequence). The CDR3 is made up of 14 amino acids. The CDR3 DNA reads as TGTGCCAGCAGTTTACGCCCCGGGGAAGAGACCCAGTACTTC. This encodes CASSLRPGEETQYF.

The rearrangement joins TRBV9 to TRBJ1-2, with 10 bases fitting TRBD1. Unmatched junction bases numbered 3, after V lost 3 bases and J lost 7 bases. In germline, CDR1 is SGDLS, CDR2 YYNGEE. This CDR3 contains 13 residues. The CDR3 DNA follows: TGTGCCAGCAGCGGACAGGGGGCGGCTGGCTACACCTTC. Protein sequence: CASSGQGAAGYTF.

This chain links TRBV28 with TRBJ2-3; a possible D gene is TRBD2 (5 bases). The germline V gene encodes CDR1 MDHEN and CDR2 SYDVKM. Trimming stripped 5 bases from V and 0 bases from J, with 15 bases between. CDR3 length: 16 residues. The CDR3 bases are TGTGCCAGCAGTCCTCCGGACGGACTTAGCACAGATACGCAGTATTTT. Translating it yields CASSPPDGLSTDTQYF.

V gene TRBV6-4 combines with J gene TRBJ1-6, with TRBD1 as a possible D gene (5 bases). Germline V gene lookup returns CDR1 MRHNA and CDR2 SNTAGT. The CDR3 runs 16 residues. Trimming left V 2 bases short and J 8 bases short, with 16 bases between. The CDR3 coding sequence is TGTGCCAGCAGTGACGGCAGGGCGAATATGGATTCACCCCTCCACTTT. It codes for CASSDGRANMDSPLHF.